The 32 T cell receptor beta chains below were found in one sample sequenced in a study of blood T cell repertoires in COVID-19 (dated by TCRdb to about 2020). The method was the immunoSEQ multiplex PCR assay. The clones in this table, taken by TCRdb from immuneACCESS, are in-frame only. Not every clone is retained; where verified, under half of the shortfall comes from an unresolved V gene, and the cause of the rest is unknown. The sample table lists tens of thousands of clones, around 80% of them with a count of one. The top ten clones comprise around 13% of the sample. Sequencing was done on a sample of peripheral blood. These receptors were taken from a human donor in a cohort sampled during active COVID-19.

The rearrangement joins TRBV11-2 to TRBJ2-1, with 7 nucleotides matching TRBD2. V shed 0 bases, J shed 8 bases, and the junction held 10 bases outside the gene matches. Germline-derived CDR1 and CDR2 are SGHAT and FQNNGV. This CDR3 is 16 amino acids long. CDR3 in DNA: TGTGCCAGCAGCTTAGAGGGGAGCGGGGTTTGGGATGAGCAGTTCTTC. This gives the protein CASSLEGSGVWDEQFF.

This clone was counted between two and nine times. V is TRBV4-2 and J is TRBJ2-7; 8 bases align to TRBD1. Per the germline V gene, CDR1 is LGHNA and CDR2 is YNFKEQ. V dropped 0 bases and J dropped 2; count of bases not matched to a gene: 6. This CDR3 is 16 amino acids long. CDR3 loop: CASSQEAQGAAYEQYF. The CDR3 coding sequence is TGTGCCAGCAGCCAAGAAGCTCAGGGGGCCGCCTACGAGCAGTACTTC.

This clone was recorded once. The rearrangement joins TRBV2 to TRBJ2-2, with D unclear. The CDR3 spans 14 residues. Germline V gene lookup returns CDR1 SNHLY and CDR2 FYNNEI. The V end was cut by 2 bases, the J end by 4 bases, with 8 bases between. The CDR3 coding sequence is TGTGCCAGCAGTGAATTTGGTAGCACCGGGGAGCTGTTTTTT. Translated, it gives CASSEFGSTGELFF. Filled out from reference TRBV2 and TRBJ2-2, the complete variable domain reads EPEVTQTPSHQVTQMGQEVILRCVPISNHLYFYWYRQILGQKVEFLVSFYNNEISEKSEIFDDQFSVERPDGSNFTLKIRSTKLEDSAMYFCASSEFGSTGELFFGEGSRLTVL.

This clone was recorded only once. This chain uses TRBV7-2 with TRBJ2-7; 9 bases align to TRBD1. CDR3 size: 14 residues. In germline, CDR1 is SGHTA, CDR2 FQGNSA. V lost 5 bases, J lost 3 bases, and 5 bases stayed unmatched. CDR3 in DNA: TGTGCCAGCAGCAGCCGGGACAGGGTCTACGAGCAGTACTTC. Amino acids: CASSSRDRVYEQYF.

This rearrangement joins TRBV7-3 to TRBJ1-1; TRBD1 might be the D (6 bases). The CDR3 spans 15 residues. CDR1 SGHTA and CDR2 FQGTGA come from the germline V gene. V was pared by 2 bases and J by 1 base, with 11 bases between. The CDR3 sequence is CASSLEMTGNTEAFF. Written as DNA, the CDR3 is TGTGCCAGCAGCTTAGAAATGACAGGGAACACTGAAGCTTTCTTT.

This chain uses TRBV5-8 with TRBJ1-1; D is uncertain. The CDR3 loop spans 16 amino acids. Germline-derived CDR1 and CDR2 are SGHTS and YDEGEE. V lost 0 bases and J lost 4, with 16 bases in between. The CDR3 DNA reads TGTGCCAGCAGCTTGGAGCTCGTGGCGCGGGCCACTGAAGCTTTCTTT. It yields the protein CASSLELVARATEAFF. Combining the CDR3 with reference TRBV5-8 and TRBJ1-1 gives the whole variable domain EAGVTQSPTHLIKTRGQQATLRCSPISGHTSVYWYQQALGLGLQFLLWYDEGEERNRGNFPPRFSGRQFPNYSSELNVNALELEDSALYLCASSLELVARATEAFFGQGTRLTVV.

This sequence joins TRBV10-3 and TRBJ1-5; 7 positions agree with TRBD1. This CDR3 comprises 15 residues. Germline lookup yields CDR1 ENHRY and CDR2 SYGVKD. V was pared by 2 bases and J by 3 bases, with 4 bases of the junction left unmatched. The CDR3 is CAISEGDRPNQPQHF. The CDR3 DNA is TGTGCCATCAGTGAGGGGGACAGACCCAATCAGCCCCAGCATTTT.

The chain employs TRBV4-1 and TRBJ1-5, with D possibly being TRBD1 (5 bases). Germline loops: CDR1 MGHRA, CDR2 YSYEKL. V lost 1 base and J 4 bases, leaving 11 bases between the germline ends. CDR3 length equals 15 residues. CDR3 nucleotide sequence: TGCGCCAGCAGCCAAGCCGACGGGGGAAATCAGCCCCAGCATTTT. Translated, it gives CASSQADGGNQPQHF.

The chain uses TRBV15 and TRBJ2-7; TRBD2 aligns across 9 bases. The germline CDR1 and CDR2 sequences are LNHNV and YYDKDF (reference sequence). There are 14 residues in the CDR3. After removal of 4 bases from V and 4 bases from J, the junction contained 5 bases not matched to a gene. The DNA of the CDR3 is TGTGCCACCAGCAATAGCGGGGGAGTATACGAGCAGTACTTC. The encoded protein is CATSNSGGVYEQYF.

In nucleotides, the CDR3 is TGTGCCAGCTCGCCGGGACAGGGGATGTACACTGAAGCTTTCTTT. This gives the protein CASSPGQGMYTEAFF. The chain joins TRBV18 to TRBJ1-1; 10 bases map to TRBD1. Germline assignment: CDR1 KGHSH and CDR2 LQKENI. The CDR3 totals 15 residues. Unmatched junction bases numbered 7, after V lost 6 bases and J lost 3 bases.

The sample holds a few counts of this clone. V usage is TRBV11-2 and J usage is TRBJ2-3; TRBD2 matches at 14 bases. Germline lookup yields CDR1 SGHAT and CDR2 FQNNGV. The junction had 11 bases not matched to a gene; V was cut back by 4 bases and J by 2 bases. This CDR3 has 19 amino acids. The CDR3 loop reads CASSSGLAGGRSPTDTQYF. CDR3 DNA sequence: TGTGCCAGCAGCTCCGGACTAGCGGGGGGCCGAAGTCCCACAGATACGCAGTATTTT.

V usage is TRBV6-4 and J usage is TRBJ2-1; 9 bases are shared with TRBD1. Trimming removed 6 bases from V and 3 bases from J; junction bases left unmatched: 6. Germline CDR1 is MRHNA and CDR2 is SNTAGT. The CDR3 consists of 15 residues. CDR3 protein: CASRETGQGYNEQFF. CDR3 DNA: TGTGCCAGCAGAGAAACGGGACAGGGCTACAATGAGCAGTTCTTC.

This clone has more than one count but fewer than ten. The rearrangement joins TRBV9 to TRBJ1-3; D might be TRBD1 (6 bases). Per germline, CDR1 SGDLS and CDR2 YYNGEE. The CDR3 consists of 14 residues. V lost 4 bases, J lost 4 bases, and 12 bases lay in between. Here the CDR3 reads CASSSGGLGNTIYF. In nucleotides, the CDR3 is TGTGCCAGCAGCTCGGGGGGGCTCGGAAACACCATATATTTT.

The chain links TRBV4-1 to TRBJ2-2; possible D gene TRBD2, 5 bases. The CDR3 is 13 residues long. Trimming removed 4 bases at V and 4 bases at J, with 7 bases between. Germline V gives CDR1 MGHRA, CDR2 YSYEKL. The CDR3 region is CASSPGLTGELFF. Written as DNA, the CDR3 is TGCGCCAGCAGCCCCGGACTCACCGGGGAGCTGTTTTTT.

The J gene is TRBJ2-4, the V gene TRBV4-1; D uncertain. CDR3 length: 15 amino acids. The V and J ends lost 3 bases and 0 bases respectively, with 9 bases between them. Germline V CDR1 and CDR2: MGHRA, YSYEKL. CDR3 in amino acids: CASSHLQIAKNIQYF. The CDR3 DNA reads TGCGCCAGCAGCCATCTACAGATAGCCAAAAACATTCAGTACTTC.

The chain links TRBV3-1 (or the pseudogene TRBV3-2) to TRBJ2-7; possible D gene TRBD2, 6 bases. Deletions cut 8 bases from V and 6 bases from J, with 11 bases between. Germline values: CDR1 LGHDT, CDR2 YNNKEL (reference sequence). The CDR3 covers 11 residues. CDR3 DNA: TGTGCCAGCGGGGGGTTTCGCGAGCAGTACTTC. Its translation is CASGGFREQYF.

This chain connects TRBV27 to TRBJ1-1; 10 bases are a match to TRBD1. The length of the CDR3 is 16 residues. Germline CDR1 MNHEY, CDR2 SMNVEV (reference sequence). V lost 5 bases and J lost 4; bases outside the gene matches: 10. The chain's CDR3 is CASSPAPGTGATEAFF. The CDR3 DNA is TGTGCCAGCAGTCCCGCCCCCGGGACAGGGGCCACTGAAGCTTTCTTT.

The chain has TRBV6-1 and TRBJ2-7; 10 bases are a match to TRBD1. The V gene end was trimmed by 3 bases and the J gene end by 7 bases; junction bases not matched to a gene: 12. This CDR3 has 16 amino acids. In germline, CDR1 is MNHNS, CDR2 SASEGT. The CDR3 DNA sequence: TGTGCCAGCAGTGACGAAAGCGGGACAGGGGACCGGGAGCAGTACTTC. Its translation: CASSDESGTGDREQYF.

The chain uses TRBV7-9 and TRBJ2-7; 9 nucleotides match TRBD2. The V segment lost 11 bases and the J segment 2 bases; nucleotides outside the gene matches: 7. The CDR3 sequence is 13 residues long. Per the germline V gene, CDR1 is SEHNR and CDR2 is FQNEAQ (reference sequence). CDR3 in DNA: TGTGCCGTTCCGACTAGCGGTGCCTACGAGCAGTACTTC. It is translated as CAVPTSGAYEQYF.

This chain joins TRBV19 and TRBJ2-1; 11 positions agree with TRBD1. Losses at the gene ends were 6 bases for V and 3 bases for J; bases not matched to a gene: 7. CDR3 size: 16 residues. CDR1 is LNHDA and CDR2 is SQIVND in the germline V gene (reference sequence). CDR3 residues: CASSPRTGGNYNEQFF. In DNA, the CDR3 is TGTGCCAGTAGCCCGCGGACAGGGGGCAACTACAATGAGCAGTTCTTC.

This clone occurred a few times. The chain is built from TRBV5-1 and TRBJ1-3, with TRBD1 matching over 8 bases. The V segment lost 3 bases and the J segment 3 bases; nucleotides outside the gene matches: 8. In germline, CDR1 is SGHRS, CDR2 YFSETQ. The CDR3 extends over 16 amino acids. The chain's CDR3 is CASSSRGREFGNTIYF. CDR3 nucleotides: TGCGCCAGCAGCTCCAGGGGGCGAGAATTTGGAAACACCATATATTTT.

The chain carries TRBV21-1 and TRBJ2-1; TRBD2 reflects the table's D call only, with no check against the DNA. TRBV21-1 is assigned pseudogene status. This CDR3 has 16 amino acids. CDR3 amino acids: CASRLTRGGFYNEQFF. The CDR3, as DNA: TGTGCCAGCAGACTTACTAGGGGGGGCTTCTACAATGAGCAGTTCTTC.

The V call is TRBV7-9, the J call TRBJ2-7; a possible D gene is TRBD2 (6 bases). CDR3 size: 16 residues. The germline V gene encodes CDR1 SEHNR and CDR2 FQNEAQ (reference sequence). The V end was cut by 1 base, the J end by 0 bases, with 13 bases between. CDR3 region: CASSLVGGITSYEQYF. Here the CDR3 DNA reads TGTGCCAGCAGCTTAGTTGGGGGGATAACCTCCTACGAGCAGTACTTC.

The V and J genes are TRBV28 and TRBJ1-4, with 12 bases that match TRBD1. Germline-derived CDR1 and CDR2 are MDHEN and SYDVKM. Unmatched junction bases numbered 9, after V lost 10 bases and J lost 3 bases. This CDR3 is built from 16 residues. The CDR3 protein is CAILRDRGRANEKLFF. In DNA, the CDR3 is TGTGCCATCCTCCGGGACAGGGGGCGAGCTAATGAAAAACTGTTTTTT.

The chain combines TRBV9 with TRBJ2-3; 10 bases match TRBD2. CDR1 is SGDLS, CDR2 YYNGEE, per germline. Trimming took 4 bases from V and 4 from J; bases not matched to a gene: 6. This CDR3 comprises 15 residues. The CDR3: CASSQSGGASDTQYF. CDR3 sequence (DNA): TGTGCCAGCAGCCAGAGCGGGGGGGCCTCAGATACGCAGTATTTT.

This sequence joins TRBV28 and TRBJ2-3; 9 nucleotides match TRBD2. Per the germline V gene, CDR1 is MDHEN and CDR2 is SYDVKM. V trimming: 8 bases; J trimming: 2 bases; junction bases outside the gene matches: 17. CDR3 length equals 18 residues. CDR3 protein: CASWGFREAGGHTDTQYF. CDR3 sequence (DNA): TGTGCCAGCTGGGGGTTTCGGGAAGCGGGGGGCCACACAGATACGCAGTATTTT.

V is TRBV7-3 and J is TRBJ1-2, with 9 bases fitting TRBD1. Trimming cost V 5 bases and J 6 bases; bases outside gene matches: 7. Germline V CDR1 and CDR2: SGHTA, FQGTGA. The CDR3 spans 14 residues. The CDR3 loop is CASSPTGGGHGYTF. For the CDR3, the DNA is TGTGCCAGCAGCCCTACAGGGGGCGGGCATGGCTACACCTTC.

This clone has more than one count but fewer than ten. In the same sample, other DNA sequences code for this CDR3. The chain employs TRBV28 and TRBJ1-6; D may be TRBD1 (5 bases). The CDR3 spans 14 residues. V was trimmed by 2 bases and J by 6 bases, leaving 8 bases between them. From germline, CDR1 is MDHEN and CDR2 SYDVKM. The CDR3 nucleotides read TGTGCCAGCAGTTTAGTGACAGCTAATTCACCCCTCCACTTT. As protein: CASSLVTANSPLHF.

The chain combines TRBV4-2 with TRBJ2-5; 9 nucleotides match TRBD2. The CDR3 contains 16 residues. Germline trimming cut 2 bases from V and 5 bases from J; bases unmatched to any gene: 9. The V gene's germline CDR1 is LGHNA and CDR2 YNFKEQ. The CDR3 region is CASSQTRRGGGETQYF. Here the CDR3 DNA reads TGTGCCAGCAGCCAAACTCGGCGGGGGGGCGGTGAGACCCAGTACTTC.

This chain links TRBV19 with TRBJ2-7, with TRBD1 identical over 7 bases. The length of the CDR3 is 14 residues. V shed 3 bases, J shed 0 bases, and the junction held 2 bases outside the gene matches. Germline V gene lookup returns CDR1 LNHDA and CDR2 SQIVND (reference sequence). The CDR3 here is CASSIDRASYEQYF. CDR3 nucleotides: TGTGCCAGTAGTATTGACAGGGCCTCCTACGAGCAGTACTTC. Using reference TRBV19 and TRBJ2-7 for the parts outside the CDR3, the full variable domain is DGGITQSPKYLFRKEGQNVTLSCEQNLNHDAMYWYRQDPGQGLRLIYYSQIVNDFQKGDIAEGYSVSREKKESFPLTVTSAQKNPTAFYLCASSIDRASYEQYFGPGTRLTVT.

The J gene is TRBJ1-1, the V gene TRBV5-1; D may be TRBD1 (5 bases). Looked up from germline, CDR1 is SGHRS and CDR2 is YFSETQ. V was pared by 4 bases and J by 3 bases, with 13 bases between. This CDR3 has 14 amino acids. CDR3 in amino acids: CASSVRSGYTEAFF. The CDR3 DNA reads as TGCGCCAGCAGCGTTCGCTCAGGGTACACTGAAGCTTTCTTT.

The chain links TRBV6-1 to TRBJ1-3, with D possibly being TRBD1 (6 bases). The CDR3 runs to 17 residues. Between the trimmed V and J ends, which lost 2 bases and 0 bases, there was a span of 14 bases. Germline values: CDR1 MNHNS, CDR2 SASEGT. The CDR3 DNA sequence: TGTGCCAGCAGTGAATTTACAGGGCAACCCTCTGGAAACACCATATATTTT. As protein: CASSEFTGQPSGNTIYF.